The 31 T cell receptor beta chains reported below all come from one sample, sequenced in a study of blood T cell repertoires in COVID-19 (dated by TCRdb to the early 2020s). Library preparation was by the immunoSEQ multiplex PCR assay. As stored in TCRdb, this immuneACCESS dataset retains in-frame rearrangements with V and J assigned. A fraction of the clones does not appear; measured against another copy, unresolved V genes explain less than half of the discrepancy, and the remainder lacks a known reason. The sample includes approximately 300,000 clones, with around 87% observed a single time. Jointly, the top ten make up approximately 5% of the sample. Sample: PBMCs or T cells enriched from blood (not recorded which). The receptors were sampled from a woman under 40 who had recovered from COVID-19.

J is TRBJ2-3 and V is TRBV7-2; 10 bases are shared with TRBD2. The CDR3 spans 14 residues. CDR1 is SGHTA and CDR2 is FQGNSA in the germline V gene. Trimming at V came to 5 bases and at J to 6 bases, leaving 5 bases not matched to a gene. DNA for the CDR3: TGTGCCAGCAGCATCCTAGCGGGGGTCGATACGCAGTATTTT. It encodes CASSILAGVDTQYF. The full variable domain, rest sourced from reference TRBV7-2 and TRBJ2-3, is GAGVSQSPSNKVTEKGKDVELRCDPISGHTALYWYRQSLGQGLEFLIYFQGNSAPDKSGLPSDRFSAERTGGSVSTLTIQRTQQEDSAVYLCASSILAGVDTQYFGPGTRLTVL.

This chain connects TRBV9 to TRBJ2-5; TRBD1 aligns across 7 bases. V gave up 4 bases and J gave up 10 bases; unmatched junction bases: 16. CDR1 is SGDLS and CDR2 is YYNGEE in the germline V gene. There are 15 residues in the CDR3. For the CDR3, the DNA is TGTGCCAGCAGCCCCTCTTTTGTACAGGGGCGAAGCCAGTACTTC. Translation: CASSPSFVQGRSQYF.

J is TRBJ2-1 and V is TRBV19, with D perhaps TRBD1 (6 bases). The CDR3 contains 13 residues. Germline V gene lookup returns CDR1 LNHDA and CDR2 SQIVND (reference sequence). The V end was cut by 7 bases, the J end by 6 bases, with 13 bases between. The CDR3 sequence is CASKEQGGNEQFF. CDR3 nucleotide sequence: TGTGCCAGTAAAGAACAGGGCGGCAATGAGCAGTTCTTC.

This clone was seen a few times. The chain joins TRBV30 to TRBJ2-7; D gene ambiguous. CDR1 is GTSNPN and CDR2 is SVGIG in the germline V gene (reference sequence). Trimming shortened V by 2 bases and J by 3 bases, and 11 bases separated the two germline ends. The CDR3 contains 13 residues. The CDR3 reads CAWSHRINYEQYF. The DNA of the CDR3 is TGTGCCTGGAGTCACAGAATTAACTACGAGCAGTACTTC.

This chain joins TRBV29-1 and TRBJ2-3; maybe TRBD1 (5 bases). The germline V and J ends were trimmed by 8 bases and 1 base, with 13 bases remaining between them. CDR1 is SQVTM and CDR2 is ANQGSEA in the germline V gene. The CDR3 is 13 amino acids. The CDR3 here is CSLTVSGTDTQYF. DNA for the CDR3: TGCAGCCTGACAGTAAGTGGCACAGATACGCAGTATTTT.

This sequence joins TRBV29-1 and TRBJ1-2, with 7 positions matching TRBD1. Trimming at V came to 6 bases and at J to 3 bases, leaving 13 bases not matched to a gene. This CDR3 is built from 15 residues. Germline V gene sequence: CDR1 SQVTM, CDR2 ANQGSEA. The CDR3: CSVVYLDRRDYGYTF. CDR3 nucleotides: TGCAGCGTCGTATACTTGGACAGGAGGGACTATGGCTACACCTTC.

This clone was seen once. The chain uses TRBV7-2 and TRBJ2-1, with a possible D match to TRBD2 (5 bases). The CDR3 is 13 amino acids. Trimming cost V 1 base and J 12 bases, with 13 bases left between them. Germline V gives CDR1 SGHTA, CDR2 FQGNSA. The CDR3 here is CASSLEAGRGQFF. The CDR3 DNA is TGTGCCAGCAGCTTAGAGGCCGGTCGGGGGCAGTTCTTC.

The chain is built from TRBV6-5 and TRBJ1-5, with 7 bases that match TRBD1. The trim removed 9 bases at V and 0 bases at J, leaving 8 bases unmatched. Germline loops: CDR1 MNHEY, CDR2 SVGAGI. The CDR3 is 15 residues long. The CDR3 DNA reads as TGTGCCAGTCTCCGGGACAGATATAGCAATCAGCCCCAGCATTTT. It is translated as CASLRDRYSNQPQHF.

V gene TRBV7-2 combines with J gene TRBJ2-2; 9 nucleotides line up with TRBD2. The V and J ends lost 2 bases and 5 bases, in that order; junction bases with no gene match: 9. The CDR3 consists of 17 residues. Germline V gene data show CDR1 as SGHTA and CDR2 as FQGNSA. As DNA, the CDR3 is TGTGCCAGCAGCTTAAGGTCTAGCGGGGCGGGGACCGGGGAGCTGTTTTTT. Translating gives CASSLRSSGAGTGELFF.

The rearrangement joins TRBV5-4 to TRBJ2-2; the D gene is possibly TRBD2 (6 bases). CDR1 and CDR2 from the germline V gene are SGHNT and YYREEE (reference sequence). V lost 2 bases to trimming and J lost 2 bases, with 19 bases between them. The CDR3 is 18 amino acids. CDR3 sequence reads: CASSFGGISAFNTGELFF. The CDR3 region has the DNA TGTGCCAGCAGCTTCGGGGGTATTTCGGCATTTAACACCGGGGAGCTGTTTTTT.

V usage is TRBV19 and J usage is TRBJ1-5, with 7 bases fitting TRBD1. Germline CDR1 LNHDA, CDR2 SQIVND (reference sequence). V lost 4 bases to trimming and J lost 2 bases; unmatched junction nucleotides: 5. The CDR3 totals 15 residues. CDR3 sequence reads: CASSNLGQGNQPQHF. In nucleotides, the CDR3 is TGTGCCAGTAGTAACCTAGGACAGGGCAATCAGCCCCAGCATTTT.

The V gene is TRBV6-5, the J gene TRBJ1-1; 9 bases are shared with TRBD1. From germline, CDR1 is MNHEY and CDR2 SVGAGI. This CDR3 is 16 amino acids long. V lost 0 bases, J lost 5 bases, and 7 bases stayed unmatched. CDR3 nucleotide sequence: TGTGCCAGCAGTTACTCCTTACAGGGGGCTCGGACTGAAGCTTTCTTT. It encodes CASSYSLQGARTEAFF.

CDR3 nucleotide sequence: TGTGCCAGCAGTGAGGGGAGGTTGGCCAACTACGAGCAGTACTTC. As protein: CASSEGRLANYEQYF. The rearrangement links TRBV2 to TRBJ2-7, with D possibly TRBD2 on 6 matching bases. CDR3 length: 15 amino acids. V was pared by 3 bases and J by 3 bases, with 15 bases between. Looked up from germline, CDR1 is SNHLY and CDR2 is FYNNEI.

The genes are TRBV6-6 and TRBJ1-6; D is ambiguous. Germline V gives CDR1 MNHNY, CDR2 SVGAGI (reference sequence). V shed 0 bases and J shed 5 bases, with 11 bases lying between them. The CDR3 length is 16 residues. The CDR3 sequence is CASSYSRPDHNSPLHF. The CDR3 DNA is TGTGCCAGCAGTTACTCGAGGCCTGACCATAATTCACCCCTCCACTTT.

This rearrangement joins TRBV11-1 to TRBJ2-5; 10 nucleotides match TRBD1. This CDR3 spans 15 amino acids. The germline gives CDR1 SGHAT, CDR2 FQDESV (reference sequence). J was trimmed by 1 base and V by 3 bases; bases with no gene match: 2. CDR3 residues: CASSFGTGVQETQYF. The CDR3 region has the DNA TGTGCCAGCAGCTTCGGGACAGGGGTCCAAGAGACCCAGTACTTC.

The chain links TRBV4-1 to TRBJ1-5; D is ambiguous. This CDR3 spans 15 amino acids. The V and J ends lost 0 bases and 7 bases respectively, with 13 bases between them. Germline CDR1 and CDR2: MGHRA and YSYEKL. The CDR3 nucleotides are TGCGCCAGCAGCCAAGATTTCGGAGGGAGGCAGCCCCAGCATTTT. It translates to CASSQDFGGRQPQHF.

This rearrangement joins TRBV28 to TRBJ1-4; D is ambiguous. The CDR3 is 15 residues long. Germline-derived CDR1 and CDR2 are MDHEN and SYDVKM. The V and J ends lost 7 bases and 3 bases respectively, with 15 bases between them. CDR3 protein: CASIARRVANEKLFF. The CDR3 DNA is TGTGCCAGCATTGCCAGGAGGGTTGCTAATGAAAAACTGTTTTTT.

The chain carries TRBV25-1 and TRBJ1-1, with D perhaps matching TRBD1 (5 bases). The CDR3 is 16 amino acids. CDR1 and CDR2 from the germline V gene are MGHDK and SYGVNS. V was pared by 0 bases and J by 1 base, with 12 bases between. CDR3 DNA sequence: TGTGCCAGCAGTGAATACTTCCCCCAGGGGAACACTGAAGCTTTCTTT. Translation: CASSEYFPQGNTEAFF.

The chain recombines TRBV5-1 with TRBJ2-5, with 11 bases aligning to TRBD1. Germline V lookup: CDR1 SGHRS, CDR2 YFSETQ. This CDR3 region has 16 residues. J lost 4 bases, V lost 7 bases, and 12 bases had no gene match. The CDR3 sequence: CASSQGAGTGGETQYF. CDR3 bases: TGCGCCAGCTCCCAAGGGGCCGGGACAGGGGGAGAGACCCAGTACTTC.

The chain links TRBV4-3 to TRBJ1-2; D is undetermined. The germline V gene has CDR1 LGHNA and CDR2 YSLEER. V was trimmed by 5 bases and J by 8 bases, leaving 9 bases between them. This CDR3 is built from 11 residues. The CDR3 sequence is CASSGRAGYTF. The CDR3, as DNA: TGCGCCAGCAGCGGTCGAGCGGGCTACACCTTC.

The chain carries TRBV7-9 and TRBJ1-1; 9 bases map to TRBD1. With V trimmed by 1 base and J by 7 bases, 4 bases remained unmatched. Per the germline V gene, CDR1 is SEHNR and CDR2 is FQNEAQ (reference sequence). This CDR3 has 14 residues. CDR3 residues: CASSLGTGAREAFF. The CDR3 DNA sequence: TGTGCCAGCAGCTTAGGGACAGGGGCCCGTGAAGCTTTCTTT. Complete variable domain (other parts from reference TRBV7-9 and TRBJ1-1): DTGVSQNPRHKITKRGQNVTFRCDPISEHNRLYWYRQTLGQGPEFLTYFQNEAQLEKSRLLSDRFSAERPKGSFSTLEIQRTEQGDSAMYLCASSLGTGAREAFFGQGTRLTVV.

This clone was seen once. Other DNA variants within this sample encode the same CDR3. The chain joins TRBV5-1 to TRBJ1-1; D is ambiguous. Trimming stripped 2 bases from V and 0 bases from J, with 5 bases between. Germline CDR1 reads SGHRS; CDR2 reads YFSETQ. The CDR3 covers 13 residues. The CDR3: CASSLQLNTEAFF. The CDR3, as DNA: TGCGCCAGCAGCTTACAGTTGAACACTGAAGCTTTCTTT.

This clone was counted between two and nine times. The V gene is TRBV5-1, the J gene TRBJ1-2; TRBD1 aligns across 8 bases. The J segment lost 6 bases and the V segment lost 3 bases, leaving 7 bases of the junction unmatched. Germline V gene lookup returns CDR1 SGHRS and CDR2 YFSETQ. The CDR3 contains 14 residues. CDR3 loop: CASSYTGTGDGYTF. The CDR3 coding sequence is TGCGCCAGCAGCTACACCGGGACAGGAGATGGCTACACCTTC. The full variable domain, with the rest looked up from reference TRBV5-1 and TRBJ1-2, is KAGVTQTPRYLIKTRGQQVTLSCSPISGHRSVSWYQQTPGQGLQFLFEYFSETQRNKGNFPGRFSGRQFSNSRSEMNVSTLELGDSALYLCASSYTGTGDGYTFGSGTRLTVV.

Here the CDR3 reads CASSEGLGTGITYEQYF. In nucleotides, the CDR3 is TGTGCCAGCAGCGAGGGTCTTGGGACAGGTATTACCTACGAGCAGTACTTC. The chain combines TRBV13 with TRBJ2-7, with TRBD1 matching over 8 bases. CDR1 and CDR2 (germline): PRHDT, FYEKMQ (reference sequence). The CDR3 is 17 residues long. J was trimmed by 2 bases and V by 5 bases; bases with no gene match: 14.

The chain's CDR3 is CASSSGGGSFTDTQYF. In DNA, the CDR3 is TGTGCCAGCAGCTCGGGGGGGGGATCCTTCACAGATACGCAGTATTTT. V gene TRBV3-1 (or the pseudogene TRBV3-2) combines with J gene TRBJ2-3, with 8 bases identical to TRBD2. Germline CDR1 LGHDT, CDR2 YNNKEL (reference sequence). CDR3 size: 16 residues. Losses at the gene ends were 5 bases for V and 2 bases for J; bases not matched to a gene: 9.

The chain is built from TRBV5-6 and TRBJ2-1; 14 bases are a match to TRBD2. The ends lost 7 bases at V and 5 bases at J; junction bases unmatched: 8. Germline CDR1 reads SGHDT; CDR2 reads YYEEEE. The CDR3 contains 16 residues. The CDR3 sequence: CASANPTSGGDNEQFF. The CDR3 bases are TGTGCCAGCGCCAACCCGACTAGCGGGGGGGACAATGAGCAGTTCTTC.

This chain uses TRBV28 with TRBJ2-2; possible D gene TRBD1, 6 bases. With 5 bases removed from V and 6 bases from J, the gap between germline ends came to 10 bases. The CDR3 spans 13 residues. Germline assignment: CDR1 MDHEN and CDR2 SYDVKM. The CDR3: CASSLQGAGELFF. For the CDR3, the DNA is TGTGCCAGCAGTCTACAGGGCGCCGGGGAGCTGTTTTTT.

The chain recombines TRBV9 with TRBJ1-2, with D possibly TRBD1 on 6 matching bases. CDR1 and CDR2 from the germline V gene are SGDLS and YYNGEE. V lost 3 bases and J lost 5, with 17 bases in between. The CDR3 totals 15 residues. Here the CDR3 reads CASSGPRGSRYGYTF. CDR3 bases: TGTGCCAGCAGCGGACCCAGGGGAAGTAGGTATGGCTACACCTTC.

The rearrangement uses TRBV3-1 (or the pseudogene TRBV3-2) and TRBJ1-4, with D uncertain. This CDR3 is 15 amino acids long. From germline, CDR1 is LGHDT and CDR2 YNNKEL (reference sequence). The V end lost 4 bases, the J end lost 8 bases, and 17 bases lay between the germline ends. CDR3 sequence: CASSLGLFDEEKLFF. CDR3 nucleotide sequence: TGTGCCAGCAGCCTAGGACTGTTTGATGAGGAAAAACTGTTTTTT.

This rearrangement joins TRBV12-5 to TRBJ1-5, with TRBD1 identical over 8 bases. V was clipped by 7 bases and J by 6 bases; unmatched bases: 8. CDR1 and CDR2 from the germline V gene are LGHNT and FRNRAP. This CDR3 has 14 amino acids. As DNA, the CDR3 is TGTGCTAGTGCTTATCGACAGGGGTTTCAGCCCCAGCATTTT. This gives the protein CASAYRQGFQPQHF.

V usage is TRBV3-1 (or the pseudogene TRBV3-2) and J usage is TRBJ1-3; 9 nucleotides agree with TRBD1. From germline, CDR1 is LGHDT and CDR2 YNNKEL (reference sequence). Germline trimming cut 3 bases from V and 3 bases from J; bases unmatched to any gene: 0. The length of the CDR3 is 14 residues. The CDR3 nucleotides are TGTGCCAGCAGCCAGACAGGGGGTGGAAACACCATATATTTT. Residues: CASSQTGGGNTIYF.